Included here is one TCR beta chain sequence, with context. Recruited during active infection, patients (from Seattle) were subsequently followed longitudinally. This sample is part of a study of blood T cell repertoires in COVID-19. For the study at large: COVID-19 samples, acute and convalescent, were from the United States, Italy and Spain. The cDNA or gDNA used as material had been derived from T cells, B-cell-depleted T cells, or PBMCs.

In the source study's methods: Estimation of nucleated cell counts was performed using reference gene primer amplification. Repertoires were generated with immunoSEQ multiplex PCR, while TCRdb's copy carries only in-frame clones and drops some. The V and J calls and clone size were taken over from that table, and D and trimming were inferred from the DNA. The repertoire holds about 340,000 clones, with about nine tenths as singletons. Material for sequencing was peripheral blood. This receptor was taken from a woman between 45 and 65 years old with COVID-19, enrolled during active disease.

In DNA form, the CDR3 reads TGTGCCAGTAGATCAGGGTATAGCAATCAGCCCCAGCATTTT. Translated: CASRSGYSNQPQHF. The chain carries TRBV19 and TRBJ1-5, with a tentative D call TRBD1 (5 bases). The V gene lost 6 bases and the J gene lost 0 bases, with 9 bases spanning the gap. The CDR3 consists of 14 residues. The germline CDR1 and CDR2 sequences are LNHDA and SQIVND (reference sequence).